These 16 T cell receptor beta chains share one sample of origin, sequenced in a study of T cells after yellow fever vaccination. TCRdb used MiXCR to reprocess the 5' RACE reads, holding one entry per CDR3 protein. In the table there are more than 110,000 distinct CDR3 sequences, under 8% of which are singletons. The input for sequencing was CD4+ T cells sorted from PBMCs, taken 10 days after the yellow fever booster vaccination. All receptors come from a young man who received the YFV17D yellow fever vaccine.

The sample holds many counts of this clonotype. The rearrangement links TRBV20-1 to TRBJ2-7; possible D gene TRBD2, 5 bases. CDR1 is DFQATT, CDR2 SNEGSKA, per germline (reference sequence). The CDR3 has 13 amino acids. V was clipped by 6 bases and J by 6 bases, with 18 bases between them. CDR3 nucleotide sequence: TGCAGTGCGGTCCCGTTGGACCGGGGCGAGCAGTACTTC. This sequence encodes CSAVPLDRGEQYF.

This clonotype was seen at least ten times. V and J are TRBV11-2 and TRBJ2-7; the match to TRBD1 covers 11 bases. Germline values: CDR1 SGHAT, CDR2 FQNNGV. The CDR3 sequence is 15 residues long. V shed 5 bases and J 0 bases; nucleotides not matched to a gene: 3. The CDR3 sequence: CASSAGTGGSYEQYF. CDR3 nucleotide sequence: TGTGCCAGCAGCGCCGGGACAGGGGGCTCCTACGAGCAGTACTTC.

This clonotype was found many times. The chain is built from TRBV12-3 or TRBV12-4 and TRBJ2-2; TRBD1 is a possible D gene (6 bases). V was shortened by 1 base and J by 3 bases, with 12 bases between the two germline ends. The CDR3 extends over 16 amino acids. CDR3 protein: CASSLGRGGDTGELFF. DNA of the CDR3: TGTGCCAGCAGTTTAGGTCGAGGGGGAGACACCGGGGAGCTGTTTTTT.

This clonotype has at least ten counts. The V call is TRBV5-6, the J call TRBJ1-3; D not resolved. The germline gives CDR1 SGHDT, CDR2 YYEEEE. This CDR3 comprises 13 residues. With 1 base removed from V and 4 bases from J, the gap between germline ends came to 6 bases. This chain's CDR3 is CASSLNGGNTIYF. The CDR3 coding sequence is TGTGCCAGCAGCTTGAATGGAGGAAACACCATATATTTT.

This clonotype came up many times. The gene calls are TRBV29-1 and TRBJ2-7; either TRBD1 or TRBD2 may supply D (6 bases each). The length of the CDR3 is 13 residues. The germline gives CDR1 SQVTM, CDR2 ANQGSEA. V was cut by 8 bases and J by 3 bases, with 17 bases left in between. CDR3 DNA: TGCAGCATCGGAGGGGGATTCAACTACGAGCAGTACTTC. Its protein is CSIGGGFNYEQYF.

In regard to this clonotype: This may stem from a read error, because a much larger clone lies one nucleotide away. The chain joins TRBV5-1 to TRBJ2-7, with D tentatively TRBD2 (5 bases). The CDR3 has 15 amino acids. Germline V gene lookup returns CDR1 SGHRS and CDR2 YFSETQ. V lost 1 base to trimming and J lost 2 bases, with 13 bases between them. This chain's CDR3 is CASSLFRGLTYEQYF. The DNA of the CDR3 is TGCGCCAGCAGCTTGTTTCGAGGGCTGACCTACGAGCAGTACTTC.

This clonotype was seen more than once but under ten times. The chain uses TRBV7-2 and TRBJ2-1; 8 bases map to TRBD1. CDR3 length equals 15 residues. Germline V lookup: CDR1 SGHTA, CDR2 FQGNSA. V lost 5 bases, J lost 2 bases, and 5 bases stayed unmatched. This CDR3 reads CASSTRQGPYNEQFF. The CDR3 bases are TGTGCCAGCAGCACCCGACAGGGGCCCTACAATGAGCAGTTCTTC.

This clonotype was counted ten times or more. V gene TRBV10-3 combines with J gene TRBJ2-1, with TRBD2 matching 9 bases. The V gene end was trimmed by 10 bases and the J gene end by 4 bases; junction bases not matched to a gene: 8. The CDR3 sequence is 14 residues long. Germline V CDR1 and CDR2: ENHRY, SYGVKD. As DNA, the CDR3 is TGTGCCACCCTTGGCAGCGGGAGGTACAATGAGCAGTTCTTC. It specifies CATLGSGRYNEQFF.

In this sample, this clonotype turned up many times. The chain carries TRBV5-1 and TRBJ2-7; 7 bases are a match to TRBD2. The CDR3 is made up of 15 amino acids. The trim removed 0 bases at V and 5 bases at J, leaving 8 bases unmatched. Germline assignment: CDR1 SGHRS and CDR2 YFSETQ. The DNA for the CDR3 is TGCGCCAGCAGCTTGGGGGCGGGGGAATCGGACGAGCAGTACTTC. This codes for CASSLGAGESDEQYF.

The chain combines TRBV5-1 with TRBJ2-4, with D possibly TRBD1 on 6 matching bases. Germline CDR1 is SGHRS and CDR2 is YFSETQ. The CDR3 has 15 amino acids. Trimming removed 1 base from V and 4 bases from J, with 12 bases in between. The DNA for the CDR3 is TGCGCCAGCAGCTTGTCTCGGGACAAAAAAAACATTCAGTACTTC. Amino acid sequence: CASSLSRDKKNIQYF.

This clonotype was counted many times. The CDR3: CASSYTYGRHTDTQYF. In nucleotides, the CDR3 is TGTGCCAGCAGTTACACATACGGACGGCACACAGATACGCAGTATTTT. The gene calls are TRBV6-5 and TRBJ2-3; D uncertain. Germline values: CDR1 MNHEY, CDR2 SVGAGI. This CDR3 is 16 amino acids long. Trimming stripped 2 bases from V and 2 bases from J, with 14 bases between.

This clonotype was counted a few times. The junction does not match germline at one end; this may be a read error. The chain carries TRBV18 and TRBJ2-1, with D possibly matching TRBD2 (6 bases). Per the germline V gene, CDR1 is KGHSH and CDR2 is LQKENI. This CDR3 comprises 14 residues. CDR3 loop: CDSSPILAVSEQFF. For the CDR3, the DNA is TGTGACAGCTCACCCATCTTAGCGGTATCTGAGCAGTTCTTC.

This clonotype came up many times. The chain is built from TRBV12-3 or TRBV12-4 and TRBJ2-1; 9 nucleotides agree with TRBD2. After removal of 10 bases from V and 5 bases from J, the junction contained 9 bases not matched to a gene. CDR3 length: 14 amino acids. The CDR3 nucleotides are TGTGCCAACGGGCTAGCGGGGCACGACAATGAGCAGTTCTTC. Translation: CANGLAGHDNEQFF.

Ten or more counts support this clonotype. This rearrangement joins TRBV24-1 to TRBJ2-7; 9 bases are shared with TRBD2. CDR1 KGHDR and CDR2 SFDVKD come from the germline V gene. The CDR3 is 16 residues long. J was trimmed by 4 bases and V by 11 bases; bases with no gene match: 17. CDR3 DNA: TGTGCCATACGGAAGGGGTATCGACTAGCGGTGTACGAGCAGTACTTC. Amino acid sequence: CAIRKGYRLAVYEQYF.

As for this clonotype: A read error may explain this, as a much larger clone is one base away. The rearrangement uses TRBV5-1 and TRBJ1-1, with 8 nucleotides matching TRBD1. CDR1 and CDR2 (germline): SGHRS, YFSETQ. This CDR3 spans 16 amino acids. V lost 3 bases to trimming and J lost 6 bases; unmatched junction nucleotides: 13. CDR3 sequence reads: CASSSGDRTPNAEAFF. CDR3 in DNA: TGCGCCAGCAGCTCGGGGGACAGGACCCCCAACGCTGAAGCTTTCTTT.

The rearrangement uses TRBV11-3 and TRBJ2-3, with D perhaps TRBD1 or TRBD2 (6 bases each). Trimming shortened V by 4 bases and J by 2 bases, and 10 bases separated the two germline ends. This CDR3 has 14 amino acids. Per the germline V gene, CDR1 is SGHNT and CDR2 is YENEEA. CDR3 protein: CASSSGADTDTQYF. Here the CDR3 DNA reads TGTGCCAGCAGCTCGGGGGCCGACACAGATACGCAGTATTTT.